The text below deals with one T cell receptor beta chain. This sample stems from a study of patients and donors after allogeneic stem cell transplantation. The CDR3 runs to 11 residues. CDR1 is SNHLY and CDR2 is FYNNEI in the germline V gene. V lost 9 bases, J lost 7 bases, and 10 bases lay in between. TCRdb analysed the RT-PCR reads with MiXCR anew, one entry per CDR3 protein. Among about 400,000 distinct CDR3 sequences listed, roughly 17% were seen once. The sample comprised blood, either unsorted or a sorted T cell fraction (not recorded which). The rearrangement joins TRBV2 to TRBJ1-3; no clear D gene. The TCR was taken from a human donor who was either an allogeneic HSCT recipient or a stem cell or donor lymphocyte infusion donor (not recorded which). It is not recorded whose cells these are; they may come from a transplant donor. CDR3 sequence: CASGMTNTIYF. As DNA, the CDR3 is TGTGCCAGTGGGATGACGAACACCATATATTTT.